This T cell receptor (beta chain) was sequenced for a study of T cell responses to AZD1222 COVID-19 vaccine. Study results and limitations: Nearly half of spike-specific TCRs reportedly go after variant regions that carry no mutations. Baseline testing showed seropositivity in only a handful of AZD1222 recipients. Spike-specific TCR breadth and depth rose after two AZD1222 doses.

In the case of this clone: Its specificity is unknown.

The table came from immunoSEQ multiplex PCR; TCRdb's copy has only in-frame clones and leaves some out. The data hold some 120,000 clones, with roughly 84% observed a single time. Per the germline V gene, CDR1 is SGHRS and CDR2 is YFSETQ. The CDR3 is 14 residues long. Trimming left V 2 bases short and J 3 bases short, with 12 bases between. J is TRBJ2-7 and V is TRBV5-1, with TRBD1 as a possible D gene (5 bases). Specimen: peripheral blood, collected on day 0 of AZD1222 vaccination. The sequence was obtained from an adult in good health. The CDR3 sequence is CASSFGQGFYEQYF. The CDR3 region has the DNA TGCGCCAGCAGCTTTGGGCAGGGTTTCTACGAGCAGTACTTC.